These 31 T cell receptor beta chains were all obtained from the same sample, sequenced in a study of tumor and adjacent non-tumor tissue in lung cancer. A modified ARM-PCR protocol with three rounds of nested PCR amplified TCRbeta. TCRdb used MiXCR to reprocess the multiplex PCR reads, holding one entry per CDR3 protein. Of over 100,000 distinct CDR3 sequences listed, 62% are singletons. No cell sorting was done before RNA was extracted from the tissue. Distant lung tissue was collected more than 3 cm away from the tumor edge. The material sequenced was distant non-tumor lung tissue. The receptor source for this set is a man aged 55 to 69 with non-small cell lung cancer.

The genes are TRBV5-6 and TRBJ1-4, with TRBD1 as a possible D gene (5 bases). Germline V lookup: CDR1 SGHDT, CDR2 YYEEEE. Trimming took 7 bases from V and 8 from J, leaving 21 bases between them. This CDR3 region has 15 residues. The CDR3 loop reads CASGYWLSGNEKLFF. CDR3 bases: TGTGCCAGCGGCTACTGGTTGTCAGGGAACGAAAAACTGTTTTTT.

This clonotype was observed many times. V gene TRBV11-1 combines with J gene TRBJ1-1; no firm D call. The germline V gene has CDR1 SGHAT and CDR2 FQDESV (reference sequence). There are 14 residues in the CDR3. V shed 1 base and J shed 0 bases, with 6 bases lying between them. CDR3 sequence: CASSLEGLNTEAFF. In nucleotides, the CDR3 is TGTGCCAGCAGCTTAGAAGGGTTGAACACTGAAGCTTTCTTT.

Turning to this clonotype: The conserved final phenylalanine or tryptophan is absent from the CDR3, which likely points to a read error. The chain recombines TRBV5-1 with TRBJ2-3; 8 bases fit TRBD2. CDR1 SGHRS and CDR2 YFSETQ come from the germline V gene. The CDR3 length is 13 residues. Trimming took 7 bases from V and 3 from J; bases not matched to a gene: 4. This CDR3 is CASAQRETDTQYI. CDR3 sequence (DNA): TGCGCCAGCGCGCAGCGGGAGACAGATACGCAGTATATT.

This clonotype occurred a few times. Since a much larger clone is just one base distant, this may be a read error. CDR3 DNA sequence: TGTGCCAGCAGTTTGAACACCGGGGAGCTGCTTTTT. Its protein product is CASSLNTGELLF. The rearrangement joins TRBV12-3 or TRBV12-4 to TRBJ2-2; TRBD2 is a possible D gene (5 bases). The CDR3 length is 12 residues.

The table lists this clonotype with a few counts. A read error may account for a junction end that differs from germline. The V gene is TRBV6-6, the J gene TRBJ2-1; 7 nucleotides line up with TRBD2. The CDR3 extends over 15 amino acids. The germline V gene encodes CDR1 MNHNY and CDR2 SVGAGI (reference sequence). The CDR3 sequence: CVSSAPESGIREQFF. CDR3 bases: TGTGTCAGCAGTGCCCCCGAAAGCGGGATACGTGAGCAGTTCTTC.

This clonotype appeared many times. The chain couples TRBV4-2 to TRBJ2-1; 10 bases fit TRBD2. Per germline, CDR1 LGHNA and CDR2 YNFKEQ. The ends lost 1 base at V and 0 bases at J; junction bases unmatched: 6. The CDR3 sequence is 18 residues long. CDR3: CASSQAGLASSSYNEQFF. The DNA for the CDR3 is TGTGCCAGCAGCCAAGCGGGACTAGCGAGCAGCTCCTACAATGAGCAGTTCTTC.

On this clonotype: In this CDR3 the conserved last residue, phenylalanine or tryptophan, is missing, so a read error is likely. The V and J genes are TRBV4-3 and TRBJ2-4; D call uncertain. Looked up from germline, CDR1 is LGHNA and CDR2 is YSLEER. The CDR3 contains 12 residues. The CDR3 DNA sequence: TGCGCCAGCAGTCAAGATACCAACATTCAGTACCTC. Protein product: CASSQDTNIQYL.

In the case of this clonotype: A read error may account for a junction end that differs from germline. The V call is TRBV28, the J call TRBJ1-1; D uncertain. This CDR3 comprises 12 residues. Germline CDR1 is MDHEN and CDR2 is SYDVKM. The CDR3 loop is CASRVGSAEASF. The CDR3 DNA reads TGTGCCAGCAGGGTAGGGTCAGCTGAAGCTTCCTTT.

Note on this clonotype: Possible read error: a much larger clone is one base away. J is TRBJ2-7 and V is TRBV16; D is unclear. The CDR3 is 11 residues long. CDR1 and CDR2 from the germline V gene are KGHSY and FQNENV. CDR3 nucleotide sequence: TGTGTCAGCAGCCAAAGGTACGAGCAGTACTTC. Its protein product is CVSSQRYEQYF.

With regard to this clonotype: The junction differs from germline at one of its ends, possibly a read error. This chain links TRBV11-2 with TRBJ1-2; D gene ambiguous. This CDR3 has 14 residues. Germline V gene sequence: CDR1 SGHAT, CDR2 FQNNGV. CDR3 in amino acids: CASSPQAGNYGYTF. CDR3 bases: TGTGCCAGCAGCCCCCAGGCAGGAAACTATGGTTACACCTTC.

Concerning this clonotype: One end of the junction is discordant with germline, which a read error may explain. The chain employs TRBV20-1 and TRBJ2-3, with 7 bases fitting TRBD2. This CDR3 is 15 amino acids long. Per germline, CDR1 DFQATT and CDR2 SNEGSKA (reference sequence). CDR3 DNA sequence: TGCAGTGCTAGAGTGACAGCGACTAGCACAGATGCGCAGTATTTT. It is translated as CSARVTATSTDAQYF.

The count of this clonotype is one. At one end the junction does not follow the germline gene, possibly because of a read error. The V gene is TRBV4-2, the J gene TRBJ2-2; D is possibly TRBD2 (5 bases). CDR3 length equals 14 residues. Germline CDR1 LGHNA, CDR2 YNFKEQ. The CDR3 reads CASSQDPYIGELLF. The CDR3, as DNA: TGTGCCAGCAGCCAAGATCCGTATATCGGGGAGCTGTTGTTT.

In this sample, this clonotype turned up many times. The V gene is TRBV4-1, the J gene TRBJ1-1; D uncertain. Germline CDR1 and CDR2: MGHRA and YSYEKL. The CDR3 is 15 residues long. The ends were cut back, 5 bases at V and 0 bases at J, with 13 bases in the middle. CDR3 loop: CASSNLLLVNTEAFF. The CDR3, as DNA: TGCGCCAGCAGCAACCTCCTACTAGTGAACACTGAAGCTTTCTTT.

The rearrangement uses TRBV11-2 and TRBJ2-5; 8 positions agree with TRBD1. This CDR3 region has 15 residues. V lost 5 bases, J lost 5 bases, and 10 bases stayed unmatched. Looked up from germline, CDR1 is SGHAT and CDR2 is FQNNGV. DNA of the CDR3: TGTGCCAGCAGCCTGGGACAGGCTATCTATGAGACCCAGTACTTC. It encodes CASSLGQAIYETQYF.

A note on this clonotype: Germline is not matched at one junction end, which may reflect a read error. The V call is TRBV11-3, the J call TRBJ2-7; the D is unclear. CDR1 and CDR2 from the germline V gene are SGHNT and YENEEA. This CDR3 region has 13 residues. In DNA, the CDR3 is TGTGCCGGCAGCTTAGGGTTAGCCTACGAGCAGTACTTC. Translating it yields CAGSLGLAYEQYF.

As concerns this clonotype: An end of the junction does not agree with germline; a read error may underlie this. The chain employs TRBV4-2 and TRBJ2-7; possibly TRBD1 for D (5 bases). CDR3 length: 16 amino acids. The V gene's germline CDR1 is LGHNA and CDR2 YNFKEQ. CDR3 coding DNA: TGTGCCATCAGCCAAACCCTCTCGGACAACCGCTACGAGCAGTACTTC. Its protein is CAISQTLSDNRYEQYF.

About this clonotype itself: Since no conserved phenylalanine or tryptophan closes the CDR3, a read error is the likely cause. V and J are TRBV6-6 and TRBJ1-1; 7 nucleotides line up with TRBD1. J was trimmed by 1 base and V by 6 bases; bases with no gene match: 5. Germline CDR1 is MNHNY and CDR2 is SVGAGI (reference sequence). The CDR3 spans 14 residues. The CDR3, as DNA: TGTGCCAGCAGCCGTCGGACAGGGAACACTGAAGCTTTCTCT. Its protein product is CASSRRTGNTEAFS.

On this clonotype itself: The junction does not match germline at one end; this may be a read error. The J gene is TRBJ2-1, the V gene TRBV6-2 or TRBV6-3; D possibly corresponds to TRBD1 (5 bases). This CDR3 region has 14 residues. The germline V gene encodes CDR1 MNHEY and CDR2 SVGEGT. CDR3 loop: CVSTRTNSYNEQLF. CDR3 sequence (DNA): TGTGTCAGCACCCGGACAAACTCCTACAATGAGCAGTTATTC.

On this clonotype itself: A read error is likely, as this CDR3 ends without the conserved phenylalanine or tryptophan. The chain recombines TRBV28 with TRBJ2-3, with TRBD1 identical over 7 bases. V was clipped by 7 bases and J by 3 bases; unmatched bases: 1. Germline V CDR1 and CDR2: MDHEN, SYDVKM. This CDR3 is 12 amino acids long. Written as DNA, the CDR3 is TGTGCCAGCAAGGACAGGACAGATACGCAGTATCTT. This sequence encodes CASKDRTDTQYL.

This rearrangement joins TRBV19 to TRBJ2-3; no clear D. V was pared by 4 bases and J by 6 bases, with 17 bases between. The CDR3 covers 15 residues. In germline, CDR1 is LNHDA, CDR2 SQIVND (reference sequence). For the CDR3, the DNA is TGTGCCAGTAGTAGCCCCGGTTCACGAAGGGATACGCAGTATTTT. This encodes CASSSPGSRRDTQYF.

Notes on this clonotype: This CDR3 fails to terminate in the conserved phenylalanine or tryptophan, so it likely reflects a read error. The chain combines TRBV11-3 with TRBJ2-2; TRBD2 matches 7 bases. CDR1 and CDR2 from the germline V gene are SGHNT and YENEEA. The length of the CDR3 is 16 residues. Here the CDR3 reads CASSLVGGSATGELFC. The CDR3 DNA follows: TGTGCCAGTAGCTTAGTAGGCGGGAGTGCCACCGGGGAGCTGTTTTGT.

Note on this clonotype: An end of the junction does not agree with germline; a read error may underlie this. This sequence joins TRBV11-3 and TRBJ2-3; D not resolved. CDR3 size: 13 residues. Germline CDR1 and CDR2: SGHNT and YENEEA. CDR3 in DNA: TGTGCCAGCAGCTTAGACAGTACAGATACGCGGTATTTT. Its translation is CASSLDSTDTRYF.

Regarding this clonotype: At one end the junction does not follow the germline gene, possibly because of a read error. The chain has TRBV28 and TRBJ1-1, with a possible D match to TRBD1 (6 bases). Germline CDR1 is MDHEN and CDR2 is SYDVKM. The CDR3 consists of 15 residues. The CDR3 nucleotides read TGTGCCAGCAGACTAACCGGGACATTCAACACTGAAGCTTACTTT. This codes for CASRLTGTFNTEAYF.

In regard to this clonotype: The missing conserved phenylalanine or tryptophan at the end of this CDR3 makes a read error likely. The chain uses TRBV11-3 and TRBJ2-1; TRBD2 agrees at 11 bases. The CDR3 extends over 18 amino acids. Looked up from germline, CDR1 is SGHNT and CDR2 is YENEEA. Trimming removed 0 bases from V and 3 bases from J; junction bases left unmatched: 7. The CDR3 sequence: CASSLDVLAGELYNEQFS. The CDR3 DNA sequence: TGTGCCAGCAGCTTAGATGTACTAGCGGGAGAGCTCTACAATGAGCAGTTCTCC.

This clonotype was observed at least ten times. The chain has TRBV4-2 and TRBJ2-3; 11 positions agree with TRBD2. The CDR3 consists of 17 residues. Per germline, CDR1 LGHNA and CDR2 YNFKEQ. After removal of 0 bases from V and 5 bases from J, the junction contained 7 bases not matched to a gene. The CDR3 DNA reads TGTGCCAGCAGCCAAGATTATTCGCTAGCGGGAGGAGATACGCAGTATTTT. Encoded protein: CASSQDYSLAGGDTQYF.

Of note for this clonotype: Its ends do not fully match the called genes, so a read error is possible. V usage is TRBV5-1 and J usage is TRBJ2-7, with D perhaps TRBD2 (6 bases). The CDR3 sequence is 14 residues long. Looked up from germline, CDR1 is SGHRS and CDR2 is YFSETQ. CDR3 DNA: TGCACCAGCAGCGGGCGGACGGATTCCTACGAGCAGTACTTC. Protein: CTSSGRTDSYEQYF.

This clonotype was detected only a few times. A single base separates this from a much larger clone, so it may be a read error. This chain connects TRBV5-8 to TRBJ1-5; D not certain. The CDR3 is 15 amino acids. CDR1 and CDR2 from the germline V gene are SGHTS and YDEGEE. Written as DNA, the CDR3 is TGTGTCAGCAGCTTAGCTGTCCATAGCAATCAGCCCCAGCATTTT. This sequence encodes CVSSLAVHSNQPQHF.

With respect to this clonotype: This may arise from a read error, as a much more abundant clone is one base away. This chain uses TRBV10-3 with TRBJ2-5, with a weak D call TRBD2 (7 bases). CDR3 length equals 13 residues. The germline V gene encodes CDR1 ENHRY and CDR2 SYGVKD. CDR3 protein: CAIGGGAGETQHF. CDR3 nucleotide sequence: TGTGCCATCGGGGGGGGAGCAGGGGAGACCCAGCACTTC.

This chain connects TRBV5-1 to TRBJ1-1; D not resolved. The CDR3 has 14 residues. V gave up 1 base and J gave up 6 bases, with 13 bases separating them. Germline V gives CDR1 SGHRS, CDR2 YFSETQ. CDR3 loop: CASSLTGRASEAFF. The CDR3 DNA follows: TGCGCCAGCAGCTTGACTGGGCGCGCTTCTGAAGCTTTCTTT.

This clonotype turned up a few times. The chain is built from TRBV15 and TRBJ2-1, with 10 positions matching TRBD2. CDR3 size: 16 residues. The V gene's germline CDR1 is LNHNV and CDR2 YYDKDF (reference sequence). The V gene end was trimmed by 2 bases and the J gene end by 7 bases; junction bases not matched to a gene: 8. The CDR3 DNA reads TGTGCCACCAGCAGACGTACTAGCGGGACCCTAAATGAGCAGTTCTTC. Translating it yields CATSRRTSGTLNEQFF.

As concerns this clonotype: It is likely a read error, because the conserved phenylalanine at the end of the CDR3 is missing. CDR3 DNA: TGTGCCAGCAGCCGAGGGCCGGGCAAACACATTCAGTACTTA. Protein sequence: CASSRGPGKHIQYL. V and J are TRBV11-3 and TRBJ2-4; perhaps TRBD2 as D (5 bases). The CDR3 has 14 amino acids. CDR1 is SGHNT, CDR2 YENEEA, per germline.